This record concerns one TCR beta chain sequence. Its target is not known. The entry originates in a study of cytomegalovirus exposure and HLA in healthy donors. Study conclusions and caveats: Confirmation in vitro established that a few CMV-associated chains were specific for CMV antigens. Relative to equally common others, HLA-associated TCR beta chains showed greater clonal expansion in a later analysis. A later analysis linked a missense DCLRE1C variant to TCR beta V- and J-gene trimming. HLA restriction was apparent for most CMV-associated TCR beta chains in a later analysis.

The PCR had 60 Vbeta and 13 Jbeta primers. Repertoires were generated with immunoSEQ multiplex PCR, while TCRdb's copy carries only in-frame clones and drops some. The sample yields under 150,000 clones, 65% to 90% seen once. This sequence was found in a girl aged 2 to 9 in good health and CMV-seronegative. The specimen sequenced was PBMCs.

The CDR3 reads CASSYTRGTSFREQFF. CDR3 nucleotides: TGCGCCAGCAGCTATACCCGCGGGACTAGTTTTAGGGAGCAGTTCTTC. The rearrangement joins TRBV5-1 to TRBJ2-1; TRBD2 matches at 8 bases. The CDR3 runs 16 residues. The germline CDR1 and CDR2 sequences are SGHRS and YFSETQ. Trimming cost V 3 bases and J 10 bases; bases outside gene matches: 15.